This TCR beta chain was found in a study of T cells in Graves' hyperthyroidism and ophthalmopathy (dated by TCRdb to between 2018 and 2020). General notes on the study: Peripheral blood samples were taken at initial diagnosis, before any treatment was given. TCR Vbeta CDR3 sequencing of 120 to 150 peripheral blood samples (more than 40 ophthalmopathy, 75 to 85 hyperthyroidism and approximately 17 progressor patients) is reported in the paper. Once sampling was done, hyperthyroidism patients were given methimazole at a starting dose of 30 mg daily, whereas ophthalmopathy patients were given high-dose intravenous methylprednisolone. The 90 or so discovery patients were randomly split 7:3 into training and test sets. In more than five Graves' hyperthyroidism patients, the study also compared T-cell repertoires from thyroid tissue with T-cell repertoires from blood. To identify TCR V-J signatures that set the groups apart, the researchers used a discovery cohort of about a hundred patients, made up of 40 to 45 with Graves' ophthalmopathy and some 58 with stable Graves' hyperthyroidism. Whether ophthalmopathy could be predicted prospectively was tested in an independent validation cohort made up of roughly 20 hyperthyroidism patients plus 17 patients who later progressed to ophthalmopathy.

Points the paper makes about the study in general: A model built on a 13 V-J signature distinguished ophthalmopathy from stable hyperthyroidism, reaching 87.88% sensitivity and under 84% specificity in cross-validation and 80%/75% in testing. In validation, the model predicted progression to ophthalmopathy a median of about 6 months before onset, with roughly 68% sensitivity and about 75% specificity. Most expanded thyroid clonotypes (frequency above 0.001) were also found in blood, which suggests that blood repertoires may mirror thyroid immune responses. Sample size was not statistically predetermined, and investigators were not blinded to group allocation.

Hyperthyroidism patients were aged 18 to 65 years and newly diagnosed, with disease duration of less than 2 months. Exclusion was applied to patients with uncontrolled infections, other autoimmune diseases, pregnancy or lactation. Clinical symptoms, serum thyroxine and TRAb, thyroid ultrasound, and orbital computed tomography formed the basis for the diagnoses. Blood from progressor patients was drawn when they were first diagnosed with hyperthyroidism, before any ophthalmopathy symptoms appeared. PBMCs were separated from roughly 10 ml of fresh peripheral blood using Ficoll-Paque density gradient centrifugation. Progressor patients were initially diagnosed with Graves' hyperthyroidism and developed ophthalmopathy during follow-up. Trizol reagent was used to extract total RNA, and RNA quality was then checked on an Agilent 2100 Bioanalyzer. The TCR beta CDR3 regions were amplified from the RNA transcripts. The first round of RT-PCR for the TCR CDR3 was performed with the HTBI primer set and the Qiagen OneStep RT-PCR kit. The libraries were constructed in a second round of multiplex PCR and then size-selected and purified. Libraries were sequenced paired-end with 100 bp reads on an Illumina HiSeq2000. Turning to the authors' computational methods: SOAPnuke was used to process the raw data, throwing out any read that contained adapters or uncalled bases, had a mean Phred below 15, or lacked an exact constant-primer or identifier match. High-quality paired reads were merged with COPE v1.2.5, and unique nucleotide sequences were defined as clonotypes. Clonotypes were aligned to IMGT TRBV, TRBD and TRBJ reference segments using MiTCR v1.1. Only V-J combinations with frequency above 0.0001, covering 99% to 99.2% of repertoires, were analysed. A TCS score was defined as the ratio of F50 (clonal expansion) to E x V (chaos), with BLOSUM62-based TCRdist applied between CDR3 peptides within each V-J. Welch's t-statistics and random forest reduced around 550 V-J features to 13, which were used in a naive Bayes classifier (R e1071). Using fastp trimming at Q25 and MiXCR clonotype assembly, TCRdb reanalyzed the public sequencing data and kept in-frame beta chains. Each entry is one CDR3 protein sequence, shown with its most common DNA and genes. TCRdb, rather than the study authors, made the V and J calls. The sample contains 300,000 to 450,000 distinct CDR3 sequences, approximately 15% of them found a single time. The ten largest make up about 27% of the sample.

Concerning this clonotype itself: Its antigen specificity is not known. The input lacks base qualities; no much larger clone sits a single base away.

The germline V gene (reference sequence) gives CDR1 as DFQATT and CDR2 as SNEGSKA. Trimming removed 5 bases from V and 0 bases from J; the gene matches leave 7 bases unexplained. The CDR3 numbers 15 residues from cysteine through phenylalanine. Only the CDR3 portion is preserved as DNA: 45 bases, with reading frame beginning at the first base. Sequenced: blood. The rearranged chain carries TRBV20-1 and TRBJ1-5; TRBD1 agrees with 7 junctional bases. The receptor's source is a woman younger than 30 with Graves' hyperthyroidism that later progressed to Graves' ophthalmopathy. The CDR3 corresponds to CSAGPGQNSNQPQHF. DNA sequence: TGCAGTGCTGGTCCGGGACAGAATAGCAATCAGCCCCAGCATTTT.